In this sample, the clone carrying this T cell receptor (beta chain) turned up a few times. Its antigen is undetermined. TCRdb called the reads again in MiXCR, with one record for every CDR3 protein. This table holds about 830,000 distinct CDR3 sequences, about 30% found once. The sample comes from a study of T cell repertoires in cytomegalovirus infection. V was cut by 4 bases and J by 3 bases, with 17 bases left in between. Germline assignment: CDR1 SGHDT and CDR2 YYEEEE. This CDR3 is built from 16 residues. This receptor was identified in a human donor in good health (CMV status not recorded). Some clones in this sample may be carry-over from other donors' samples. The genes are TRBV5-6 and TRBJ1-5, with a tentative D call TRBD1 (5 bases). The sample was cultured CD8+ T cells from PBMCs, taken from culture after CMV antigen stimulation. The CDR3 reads CASSRSYTGYNQPQHF. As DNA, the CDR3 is TGTGCCAGCAGCCGATCTTATACAGGCTACAATCAGCCCCAGCATTTT. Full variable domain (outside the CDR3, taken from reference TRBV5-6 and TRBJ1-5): DAGVTQSPTHLIKTRGQQVTLRCSPKSGHDTVSWYQQALGQGPQFIFQYYEEEERQRGNFPDRFSGHQFPNYSSELNVNALLLGDSALYLCASSRSYTGYNQPQHFGDGTRLSIL.